This T cell receptor beta chain came from a study of T cells in Graves' hyperthyroidism and ophthalmopathy. RNA transcripts yielded amplified TCR beta CDR3 regions. The HTBI primer set drove a first-round RT-PCR of the TCR CDR3. TCRdb fed the multiplex PCR reads into MiXCR, producing one record per CDR3 protein. Found here are about 640,000 distinct CDR3 sequences, around 21% of them singletons; the top ten hold approximately 30%. CDR1 and CDR2 from the germline V gene are SGHRS and YFSETQ. The CDR3 runs 13 residues. Inclusion characteristics of ophthalmopathy patients comprised a Clinical Activity Score of at least 3, a NOSPECS grade of at least 4, and duration under 3 months. In making diagnoses, clinical symptoms, serum thyroxine and TRAb, thyroid ultrasound and orbital computed tomography were all used. A note on this clonotype: Compared with germline, one end of the junction differs, possibly owing to a read error.

The chain employs TRBV5-1 and TRBJ1-1, with a tentative D call TRBD1 (6 bases). The sequence derives from a man aged 30 to 45 with Graves' ophthalmopathy. The sample comprised blood. The CDR3 bases are TGCGCCGGCAGCGAGACAGGTAACACTGAAGCTTTCTTT. This sequence encodes CAGSETGNTEAFF.